This section outlines one T cell receptor (beta chain) sequence together with its context. Its target is not known. The CDR3 is 13 residues long. Trimming cost V 4 bases and J 6 bases; bases outside gene matches: 6. Germline CDR1 SGHAT, CDR2 FQNNGV. Primers for the PCR totalled 60 Vbeta and 13 Jbeta. The method was immunoSEQ multiplex PCR; TCRdb's version includes in-frame clones alone and lacks a portion of them. The sample contains about 130,000 clones, more than 75% of which appear only once. These data belong to a study of cytomegalovirus exposure and HLA in healthy donors. Study-wide points: A missense DCLRE1C variant was associated with V- and J-gene trimming of TCR beta chains in a later analysis, and an independent cohort replicated the association. Some TCR beta chains (164 of them) were listed as cytomegalovirus-associated. Further analysis, carried out later, found HLA-associated TCR beta chains more clonally expanded than equally common other chains.

V is TRBV11-2 and J is TRBJ2-7; 7 bases match TRBD2. The TCR was taken from a man in his thirties or forties in good health and CMV-seropositive. The sequenced material came from PBMCs. The DNA for the CDR3 is TGTGCCAGCAGCTCCGGGACTACTAGCGAGCAGTACTTC. Translated, it gives CASSSGTTSEQYF.